The rows below give T cell receptor beta chains drawn from one sample of a study of glioma-infiltrating T cells. Each CDR3 protein gets one entry after TCRdb re-called the multiplex PCR reads with MiXCR. The data hold some 85,000 distinct CDR3 sequences, with about 25% observed a single time. The sample taken for sequencing was glioma tissue, nonneoplastic brain tissue, or PBMCs (not recorded which). Source of these receptors: a human donor with low-grade glioma or glioblastoma, undergoing nonglioma brain surgery, or in good health (not recorded which). Both conserved end residues are trimmed from each CDR3. The order of the fields is V gene, J gene, CDR3 protein.

V gene: TRBV3-1
J gene: TRBJ2-1
CDR3 protein: ASSHHSSSSYNEQF

V gene: TRBV6-5
J gene: TRBJ2-7
CDR3 protein: ASSYSFVGRGEQY

V gene: TRBV27
J gene: TRBJ1-1
CDR3 protein: ASSPRGRWGRTEAF

V gene: TRBV14
J gene: TRBJ1-4
CDR3 protein: ASSRNRGRGEKLF

V gene: TRBV12-3/TRBV12-4
J gene: TRBJ2-5
CDR3 protein: ASSAPGLARETQY

V gene: TRBV7-9
J gene: TRBJ1-1
CDR3 protein: ASSLESATEAF

V gene: TRBV7-2
J gene: TRBJ2-7
CDR3 protein: ASSLFGTGEDEQY

V gene: TRBV12-3/TRBV12-4
J gene: TRBJ1-6
CDR3 protein: ASRRQGTNNSPLH

V gene: TRBV4-1
J gene: TRBJ2-3
CDR3 protein: ASSQEGTVAGHGDTQY

V gene: TRBV20-1
J gene: TRBJ1-3
CDR3 protein: SAISGNTIY

V gene: TRBV2
J gene: TRBJ2-5
CDR3 protein: ASSRDRAETQY

V gene: TRBV29-1
J gene: TRBJ1-1
CDR3 protein: SVADGNTEAF

V gene: TRBV12-3/TRBV12-4
J gene: TRBJ2-1
CDR3 protein: ASNLAFDEQF

V gene: TRBV18
J gene: TRBJ1-3
CDR3 protein: ASSTIPPHRSGNTIY

V gene: TRBV2
J gene: TRBJ2-7
CDR3 protein: ASSDPRGDYEQY

V gene: TRBV18
J gene: TRBJ1-1
CDR3 protein: ASSPWEGRGGTEAF

V gene: TRBV6-1
J gene: TRBJ1-1
CDR3 protein: ASRVEGANTEAF

V gene: TRBV7-6
J gene: TRBJ2-2
CDR3 protein: ASSSGTGGIGELF

V gene: TRBV5-1
J gene: TRBJ1-3
CDR3 protein: ASSLSGTGSSGNTIY

V gene: TRBV7-2
J gene: TRBJ1-5
CDR3 protein: ASSQQTGGGQPQH

V gene: TRBV5-1
J gene: TRBJ2-5
CDR3 protein: ASSLDSRGGPQTQY

V gene: TRBV6-2/TRBV6-3
J gene: TRBJ2-7
CDR3 protein: ASTLLEDVYYEQY

V gene: TRBV2
J gene: TRBJ2-7
CDR3 protein: ASSDSSPTYEQY

V gene: TRBV12-3/TRBV12-4
J gene: TRBJ1-1
CDR3 protein: ASIGTGGNTEAF

V gene: TRBV6-6
J gene: TRBJ1-1
CDR3 protein: ASSYGTRRVGTEAF

V gene: TRBV27
J gene: TRBJ2-5
CDR3 protein: ASSFRLAGGPPQETQY

V gene: TRBV24-1
J gene: TRBJ2-3
CDR3 protein: ATSERTGDTDTQY

V gene: TRBV12-3/TRBV12-4
J gene: TRBJ2-7
CDR3 protein: ASSQRQGVMAYEQY

V gene: TRBV7-2
J gene: TRBJ2-7
CDR3 protein: ARPSSPSGRACEQY

V gene: TRBV12-3/TRBV12-4
J gene: TRBJ2-3
CDR3 protein: ASSSHQDTQY

V gene: TRBV2
J gene: TRBJ2-1
CDR3 protein: ASSLSGPGYNEQF

V gene: TRBV7-9
J gene: TRBJ2-4
CDR3 protein: ASSLGNGGNIQY

V gene: TRBV20-1
J gene: TRBJ2-1
CDR3 protein: SASGGGNEQF

V gene: TRBV10-1
J gene: TRBJ2-5
CDR3 protein: ASSVDQRTTQY

V gene: TRBV6-6
J gene: TRBJ2-1
CDR3 protein: ASSYLQEAGEQF

V gene: TRBV3-1
J gene: TRBJ1-2
CDR3 protein: ASSRLLKTENGYT

V gene: TRBV4-2
J gene: TRBJ1-5
CDR3 protein: ASSQVGQPQH

V gene: TRBV6-1
J gene: TRBJ2-7
CDR3 protein: ASRGDIYYEQY

V gene: TRBV13
J gene: TRBJ1-1
CDR3 protein: ASARTGGFMNTEAF

V gene: TRBV20-1
J gene: TRBJ1-1
CDR3 protein: SAVWTGGARTEAF

V gene: TRBV12-3/TRBV12-4
J gene: TRBJ1-5
CDR3 protein: ASRAGQNSNQPQH

V gene: TRBV20-1
J gene: TRBJ2-3
CDR3 protein: SLGTDTQY